This T cell receptor beta chain was found in a study of beta chain features in type 1 diabetes. This CDR3 is built from 11 residues. V was clipped by 3 bases and J by 11 bases, with 10 bases between them. The V gene's germline CDR1 is SNHLY and CDR2 FYNNEI. Overall study findings and caveats: The study found moderately but significantly shorter TCRB CDR3s in all four CD4+ subsets of Type 1 diabetes patients.

The investigators reverse transcribed all of the isolated RNA, so they sequenced expressed TCRB transcripts. TCRdb's table, derived via immunoSEQ multiplex PCR, lists solely in-frame clones and lacks some. The sample lists 600,000 to 700,000 clones; around 15% were seen once. This clone has just a few counts. Its antigen is as yet unknown. J is TRBJ1-1 and V is TRBV2, with unresolved D. The source of this sequence is a man in his late teens or twenties with type 1 diabetes. The sequenced material came from naive CD4+ T cells from blood. CDR3 region: CASSEDPLAFF. The CDR3 DNA reads TGTGCCAGCAGTGAGGACCCCTTGGCTTTCTTT.